One sample yielded the 2 T cell receptor beta chains listed below, sequenced in a study of monozygotic twins with inflammatory bowel disease. TCRdb reprocessed the 5' RACE reads and stores each CDR3 protein as one record, lacking DNA. The repertoire table contains some 100,000 distinct CDR3 sequences. The sequenced material came from blood. These TCRs come from a human donor with ulcerative colitis or Crohn's disease, or a healthy co-twin of an affected twin (not recorded which).

The V and J genes are TRBV3-1 and TRBJ2-2; TCRdb designates TRBD1, a call that cannot be tested without DNA. CDR3 length equals 16 residues. Germline-derived CDR1 and CDR2 are LGHDT and YNNKEL (reference sequence). CDR3 loop: CASSQAFQGGSGELFF.

This chain links TRBV20-1 with TRBJ2-7; TCRdb's D call of TRBD2 is untestable without DNA. Germline values: CDR1 DFQATT, CDR2 SNEGSKA (reference sequence). The CDR3 has 12 amino acids. CDR3 in amino acids: CSAREGRDEQYF.